This T cell receptor beta chain was found in a study of vaccination and CD4 T cells after COVID-19. Study-level information: Convalescent patients had positive nasal swab PCR results for SARS-CoV-2. Disease was mild in 8 to 10 and severe in one.

Documented treatment: approximately nine-day PBMC culture with coronavirus spike peptide pools or control peptides (ViraFEST assay). Fresh replacement IL-2 medium substituted for half the medium on days 3 and 7. Points from the study as a whole: The median count of SARS-CoV-2-reactive clonotypes rose from 21 to 38, not significantly.

The Oncomine TCR Beta short-read assay sequenced DNA from cultured CD4+ T cells. From the PCR reads, TCRdb called clonotypes with MiXCR, one entry per CDR3 protein. This table has over 15,000 distinct CDR3 sequences, roughly 51% appearing once. As concerns this clonotype: Its antigen is undetermined.

This TCR came from a human donor who had recovered from COVID-19. The specimen sequenced was CD4+ T cells from blood, cultured in vitro.

The CDR3 loop is CASTPVGGNYGYTF. CDR3 nucleotides: TGTGCCAGTACCCCGGTGGGGGGGAACTATGGCTACACCTTC. V and J are TRBV19 and TRBJ1-2, with D possibly matching TRBD1 (5 bases). The CDR3 runs to 14 residues. In germline, CDR1 is LNHDA, CDR2 SQIVND (reference sequence). The ends were cut back, 7 bases at V and 2 bases at J, with 14 bases in the middle.